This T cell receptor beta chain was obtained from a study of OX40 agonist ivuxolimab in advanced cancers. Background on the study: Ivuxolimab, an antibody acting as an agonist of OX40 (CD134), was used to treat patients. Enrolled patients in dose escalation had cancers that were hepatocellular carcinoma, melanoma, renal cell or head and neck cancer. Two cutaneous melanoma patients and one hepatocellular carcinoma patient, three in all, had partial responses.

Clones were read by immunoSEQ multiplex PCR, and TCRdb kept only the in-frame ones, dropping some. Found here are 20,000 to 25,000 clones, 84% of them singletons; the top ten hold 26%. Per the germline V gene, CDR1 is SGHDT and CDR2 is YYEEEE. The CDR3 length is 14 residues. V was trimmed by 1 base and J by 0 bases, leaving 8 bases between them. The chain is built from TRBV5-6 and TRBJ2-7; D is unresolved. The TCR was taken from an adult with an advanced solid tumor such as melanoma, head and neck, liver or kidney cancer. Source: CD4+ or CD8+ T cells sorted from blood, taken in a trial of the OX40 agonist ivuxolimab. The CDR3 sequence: CASSLSSGSYEQYF. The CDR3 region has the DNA TGTGCCAGCAGCTTGTCTTCCGGCTCCTACGAGCAGTACTTC.